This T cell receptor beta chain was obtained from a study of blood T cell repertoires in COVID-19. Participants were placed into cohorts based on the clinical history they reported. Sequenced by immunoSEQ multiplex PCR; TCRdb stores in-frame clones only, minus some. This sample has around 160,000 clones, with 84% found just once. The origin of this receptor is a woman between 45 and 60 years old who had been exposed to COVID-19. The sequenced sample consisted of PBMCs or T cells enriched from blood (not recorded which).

The DNA of the CDR3 is TGTGCCAGCAGAGGTACAGGGGGCGCGAATTCACCCCTCCACTTT. Protein sequence: CASRGTGGANSPLHF. The V and J genes are TRBV6-5 and TRBJ1-6, with 9 bases lining up with TRBD1. V was clipped by 6 bases and J by 7 bases; unmatched bases: 7. This CDR3 comprises 15 residues. CDR1 is MNHEY and CDR2 is SVGAGI in the germline V gene.